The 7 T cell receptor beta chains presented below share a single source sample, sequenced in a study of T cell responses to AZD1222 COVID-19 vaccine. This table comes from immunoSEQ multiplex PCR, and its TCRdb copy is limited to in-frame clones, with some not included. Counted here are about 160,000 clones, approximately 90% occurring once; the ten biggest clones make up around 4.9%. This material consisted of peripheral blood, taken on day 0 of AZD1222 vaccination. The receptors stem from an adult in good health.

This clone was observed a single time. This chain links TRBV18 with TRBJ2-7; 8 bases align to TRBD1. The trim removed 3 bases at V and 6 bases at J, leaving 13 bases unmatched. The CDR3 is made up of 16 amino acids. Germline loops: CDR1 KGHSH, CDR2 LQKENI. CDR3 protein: CASSPSTGTGTIEQYF. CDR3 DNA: TGTGCCAGCTCACCTAGCACCGGGACAGGAACAATCGAGCAGTACTTC.

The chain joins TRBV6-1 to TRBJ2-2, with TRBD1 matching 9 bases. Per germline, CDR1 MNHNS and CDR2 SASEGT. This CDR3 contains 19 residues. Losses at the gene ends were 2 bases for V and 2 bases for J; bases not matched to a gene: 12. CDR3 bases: TGTGCCAGCAGTGAACCTCACCCATACAGGGGGCCAAACACCGGGGAGCTGTTTTTT. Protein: CASSEPHPYRGPNTGELFF.

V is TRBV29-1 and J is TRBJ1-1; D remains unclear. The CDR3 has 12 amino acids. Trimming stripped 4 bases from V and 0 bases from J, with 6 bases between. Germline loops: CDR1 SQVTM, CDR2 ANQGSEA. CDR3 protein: CSVVRMNTEAFF. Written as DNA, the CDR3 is TGCAGCGTTGTCCGGATGAACACTGAAGCTTTCTTT.

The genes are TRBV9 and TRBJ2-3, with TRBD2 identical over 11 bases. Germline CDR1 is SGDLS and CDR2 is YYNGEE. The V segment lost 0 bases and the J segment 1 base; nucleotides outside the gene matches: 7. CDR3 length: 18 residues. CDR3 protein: CASSVGSGRASGTDTQYF. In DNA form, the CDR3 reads TGTGCCAGCAGCGTAGGTAGCGGGAGGGCCTCGGGCACAGATACGCAGTATTTT.

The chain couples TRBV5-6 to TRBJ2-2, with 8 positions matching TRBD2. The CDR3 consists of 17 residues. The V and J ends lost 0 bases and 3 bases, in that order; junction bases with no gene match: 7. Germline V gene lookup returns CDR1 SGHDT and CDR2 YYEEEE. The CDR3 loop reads CASSLVSSGKYTGELFF. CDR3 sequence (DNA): TGTGCCAGCAGCTTGGTTAGTAGCGGGAAATACACCGGGGAGCTGTTTTTT.

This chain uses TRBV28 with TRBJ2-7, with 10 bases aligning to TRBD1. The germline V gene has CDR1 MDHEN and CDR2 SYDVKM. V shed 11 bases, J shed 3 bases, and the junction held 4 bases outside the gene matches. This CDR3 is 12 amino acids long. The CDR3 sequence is CAARDRGYEQYF. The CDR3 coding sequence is TGTGCCGCCCGGGACAGGGGCTACGAGCAGTACTTC.

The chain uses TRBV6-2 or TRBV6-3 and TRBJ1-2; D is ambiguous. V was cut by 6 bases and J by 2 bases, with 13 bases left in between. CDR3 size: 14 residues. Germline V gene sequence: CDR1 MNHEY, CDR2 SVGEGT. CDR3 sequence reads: CASSLDYSNYGYTF. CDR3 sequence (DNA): TGTGCCAGCAGCCTCGACTACTCGAACTATGGCTACACCTTC.